This T cell receptor beta chain is from a study of shared clonotypes between healthy human individuals. This clone was seen a single time. Partitioning of CD4+ cells yielded a CD45RA+ naive subset and a CD45RA-negative memory subset. The method was immunoSEQ multiplex PCR; TCRdb's version includes in-frame clones alone and lacks a portion of them. Found here are about 2.5 million clones, just under 95% of them singletons; the top ten hold around 0.4%. The CDR3 is 15 amino acids. Trimming cost V 6 bases and J 8 bases; bases outside gene matches: 14. Per germline, CDR1 SGHRS and CDR2 YFSETQ. Sequenced material: naive CD4+ T cells from PBMCs. As for subset: CD45RA+ positively selected. The V gene is TRBV5-1, the J gene TRBJ2-1, with 7 bases identical to TRBD1. The sequence was collected from a man aged 18 to 35 in good health. Some clones in this sample may be carry-over from other donors' samples. CDR3 in amino acids: CASTPGRQGKDEQFF. CDR3 DNA sequence: TGCGCCAGCACCCCGGGGAGACAGGGCAAAGATGAGCAGTTCTTC.